One TCR beta chain is described in this entry. This sample is drawn from a study of beta chain features in type 1 diabetes. Sequencing targeted expressed TCRB transcripts, as all isolated RNA had been reverse transcribed. Profiled with immunoSEQ multiplex PCR; TCRdb holds only in-frame clones, not every one. Found here are around 430,000 clones, about 29% of them singletons; the top ten hold 0.05% to 0.065%. CDR3 length: 14 amino acids. Trimming took off 2 bases at V and 0 bases at J, with 8 bases between the two ends. Per the germline V gene, CDR1 is MDHEN and CDR2 is SYDVKM. The chain carries TRBV28 and TRBJ2-7; no definite D call. Sequenced material: naive CD4+ T cells from blood. This sequence originates from a young man in good health. This chain's CDR3 is CASSLAGLSYEQYF. The CDR3 bases are TGTGCCAGCAGTTTAGCAGGTCTCTCCTACGAGCAGTACTTC. The whole variable domain, filled in from reference TRBV28 and TRBJ2-7, reads DVKVTQSSRYLVKRTGEKVFLECVQDMDHENMFWYRQDPGLGLRLIYFSYDVKMKEKGDIPEGYSVSREKKERFSLILESASTNQTSMYLCASSLAGLSYEQYFGPGTRLTVT.